Listed below are T cell receptor beta chains from one sample, sequenced in a study of blood T cell repertoires in COVID-19. Some clones are missing from TCRdb's copy, which holds only in-frame ones; the method was immunoSEQ multiplex PCR. This table has about 46,000 clones, 80% to 90% appearing once. Sample: peripheral blood. Source of these receptors: a woman of 80 years or more with COVID-19, enrolled during active disease. Both conserved end residues are part of each CDR3. A D gene is named only where the DNA matches it firmly. Size is omitted from some rows. Given values are once, few, many or a class for expanded clones.

clone_size: few
d_call: TRBD1
v_call: TRBV19
j_call: TRBJ2-7
cdr3_aa: CASSVRTGGSYEQYF
cdr3_nt: TGTGCCAGTAGTGTACGGACAGGGGGCTCCTACGAGCAGTACTTC

clone_size: -
d_call: TRBD2
v_call: TRBV5-5
j_call: TRBJ2-7
cdr3_aa: CASSRVAGANTYEQYF
cdr3_nt: TGTGCCAGCAGCCGTGTAGCGGGAGCGAATACCTACGAGCAGTACTTC

clone_size: -
d_call: -
v_call: TRBV5-1
j_call: TRBJ1-2
cdr3_aa: CASSPSTSNYGYTF
cdr3_nt: TGCGCCAGCAGCCCGTCGACTAGCAACTATGGCTACACCTTC

clone_size: -
d_call: -
v_call: TRBV15
j_call: TRBJ1-5
cdr3_aa: CATSRVAGNQPQHF
cdr3_nt: TGTGCCACCAGCAGAGTGGCAGGGAATCAGCCCCAGCATTTT

clone_size: -
d_call: TRBD1
v_call: TRBV4-3
j_call: TRBJ2-7
cdr3_aa: CASSPTGTGGYEQYF
cdr3_nt: TGCGCCAGCAGCCCGACAGGGACAGGGGGCTACGAGCAGTACTTC

clone_size: -
d_call: -
v_call: TRBV3-1/TRBV3-2
j_call: TRBJ1-1
cdr3_aa: CASSQEGVMNTEAFF
cdr3_nt: TGTGCCAGCAGCCAAGAAGGGGTTATGAACACTGAAGCTTTTTTT

clone_size: -
d_call: TRBD1
v_call: TRBV19
j_call: TRBJ1-5
cdr3_aa: CASSTDRDGGNQPQHF
cdr3_nt: TGTGCCAGTAGTACTGACAGGGACGGGGGCAATCAGCCCCAGCATTTT

clone_size: -
d_call: -
v_call: TRBV9
j_call: TRBJ2-3
cdr3_aa: CASSDRGSTDTQYF
cdr3_nt: TGTGCCAGCAGCGATCGGGGAAGCACAGATACGCAGTATTTT

clone_size: -
d_call: -
v_call: TRBV10-3
j_call: TRBJ1-1
cdr3_aa: CAIRPRPDGGTEAFF
cdr3_nt: TGTGCCATCAGGCCCCGGCCCGACGGGGGGACTGAAGCTTTCTTT

clone_size: -
d_call: TRBD2
v_call: TRBV6-5
j_call: TRBJ2-3
cdr3_aa: CASTRWGGGTDTQYF
cdr3_nt: TGTGCCAGCACCAGATGGGGCGGGGGAACAGATACGCAGTATTTT

clone_size: -
d_call: TRBD2
v_call: TRBV27
j_call: TRBJ2-3
cdr3_aa: CASSLLAGWADTQYF
cdr3_nt: TGTGCCAGCAGTTTGTTAGCGGGATGGGCAGATACGCAGTATTTT

clone_size: many
d_call: TRBD2
v_call: TRBV5-1
j_call: TRBJ2-5
cdr3_aa: CASSLSGRYQETQYF
cdr3_nt: TGCGCCAGCAGCTTAAGCGGGAGGTACCAAGAGACCCAGTACTTC

clone_size: -
d_call: TRBD1
v_call: TRBV2
j_call: TRBJ1-6
cdr3_aa: CASSRPGQGGSPLHF
cdr3_nt: TGTGCCAGCAGTCGACCCGGACAGGGAGGGTCACCCCTCCACTTT

clone_size: -
d_call: TRBD1
v_call: TRBV18
j_call: TRBJ1-2
cdr3_aa: CASSADRAVGYTF
cdr3_nt: TGTGCCAGCTCGGCCGACAGGGCGGTTGGCTACACCTTC

clone_size: -
d_call: TRBD1
v_call: TRBV19
j_call: TRBJ1-1
cdr3_aa: CASSEDRGRMNTEAFF
cdr3_nt: TGTGCCAGTAGTGAGGACAGGGGGCGAATGAACACTGAAGCTTTCTTT

clone_size: -
d_call: TRBD1
v_call: TRBV4-3
j_call: TRBJ1-2
cdr3_aa: CASSQGGGQAEAYGYTF
cdr3_nt: TGCGCCAGCAGCCAAGGGGGAGGACAGGCCGAAGCCTATGGCTACACCTTC

clone_size: -
d_call: TRBD1
v_call: TRBV5-1
j_call: TRBJ1-4
cdr3_aa: CASTRDRAQEKLFF
cdr3_nt: TGCGCCAGCACCCGGGACAGAGCCCAGGAAAAACTGTTTTTT

clone_size: once
d_call: TRBD1
v_call: TRBV28
j_call: TRBJ1-3
cdr3_aa: CASSVDRGSGNTIYF
cdr3_nt: TGTGCCAGCAGTGTCGACAGGGGCTCTGGAAACACCATATATTTT

clone_size: -
d_call: -
v_call: TRBV27
j_call: TRBJ1-6
cdr3_aa: CASSLNPTPNRDSPLHF
cdr3_nt: TGTGCCAGCAGTTTAAACCCGACACCAAACAGGGATTCACCCCTCCACTTT

clone_size: -
d_call: -
v_call: TRBV21-1
j_call: TRBJ2-5
cdr3_aa: CASSKWNGIPGQATETQYF
cdr3_nt: TGTGCCAGCAGCAAATGGAATGGGATCCCGGGACAAGCGACAGAGACCCAGTACTTC

clone_size: -
d_call: -
v_call: TRBV6-2/TRBV6-3
j_call: TRBJ2-5
cdr3_aa: CASIPRQGLKTQYF
cdr3_nt: TGTGCCAGCATCCCGAGACAGGGACTTAAGACCCAGTACTTC

clone_size: -
d_call: -
v_call: TRBV6-4
j_call: TRBJ1-1
cdr3_aa: CASSDGANTEAFF
cdr3_nt: TGTGCCAGCAGTGACGGAGCGAACACTGAAGCTTTCTTT

clone_size: -
d_call: -
v_call: TRBV6-5
j_call: TRBJ2-1
cdr3_aa: CASSPGGFAADEQFF
cdr3_nt: TGTGCCAGCAGCCCCGGAGGGTTCGCCGCCGATGAGCAGTTCTTC

clone_size: -
d_call: -
v_call: TRBV5-1
j_call: TRBJ1-4
cdr3_aa: CASSLTGTNEKLFF
cdr3_nt: TGCGCCAGCAGCTTGACAGGGACTAATGAAAAACTGTTTTTT

clone_size: -
d_call: -
v_call: TRBV28
j_call: TRBJ2-2
cdr3_aa: CASSGGGGTGTGELFF
cdr3_nt: TGTGCCAGCAGCGGCGGCGGAGGGACGGGCACCGGGGAGCTGTTTTTT

clone_size: -
d_call: -
v_call: TRBV29-1
j_call: TRBJ2-7
cdr3_aa: CSVAEQGGVYF
cdr3_nt: TGCAGCGTTGCAGAACAAGGGGGGGTGTACTTC

clone_size: -
d_call: -
v_call: TRBV9
j_call: TRBJ2-2
cdr3_aa: CASSPSGLVNTGELFF
cdr3_nt: TGTGCCAGCAGCCCCTCAGGTCTCGTCAACACCGGGGAGCTGTTTTTT

clone_size: -
d_call: TRBD2
v_call: TRBV7-9
j_call: TRBJ2-5
cdr3_aa: CASSLASGSQETQYF
cdr3_nt: TGTGCCAGCAGCTTAGCTAGCGGGAGTCAAGAGACCCAGTACTTC

clone_size: few
d_call: -
v_call: TRBV5-1
j_call: TRBJ1-2
cdr3_aa: CASSSTTWPPGYTF
cdr3_nt: TGCGCCAGCAGCTCCACGACATGGCCCCCTGGCTACACCTTC

clone_size: -
d_call: -
v_call: TRBV21-1
j_call: TRBJ1-1
cdr3_aa: CASSKRGAGRMWGITEAFF
cdr3_nt: TGTGCCAGCAGCAAACGGGGGGCGGGGCGGATGTGGGGTATCACTGAAGCTTTCTTT

clone_size: -
d_call: TRBD2
v_call: TRBV6-4
j_call: TRBJ2-3
cdr3_aa: CASSEVAGGGTDTQYF
cdr3_nt: TGTGCCAGCAGTGAAGTAGCGGGGGGGGGCACAGATACGCAGTATTTT

clone_size: -
d_call: -
v_call: TRBV12-3/TRBV12-4
j_call: TRBJ2-5
cdr3_aa: CASAPQSGETQYF
cdr3_nt: TGTGCCAGCGCCCCGCAGAGCGGAGAGACCCAGTACTTC

clone_size: -
d_call: TRBD1
v_call: TRBV11-2
j_call: TRBJ2-7
cdr3_aa: CASSLGHRGPSEQYF
cdr3_nt: TGTGCCAGCAGCTTAGGCCACAGGGGTCCCTCCGAGCAGTACTTC

clone_size: -
d_call: TRBD1
v_call: TRBV5-1
j_call: TRBJ1-6
cdr3_aa: CASSLDGQGNNSPLHF
cdr3_nt: TGCGCCAGCAGCTTGGACGGACAGGGGAATAATTCACCCCTCCACTTT

clone_size: -
d_call: TRBD1
v_call: TRBV6-6
j_call: TRBJ1-2
cdr3_aa: CASRATGGRGGYTF
cdr3_nt: TGTGCCAGCAGAGCGACAGGGGGCAGAGGAGGCTACACCTTC

clone_size: -
d_call: -
v_call: TRBV2
j_call: TRBJ1-1
cdr3_aa: CASKRTEGTEAFF
cdr3_nt: TGTGCCAGCAAACGGACAGAGGGCACTGAAGCTTTCTTT

clone_size: once
d_call: TRBD1
v_call: TRBV19
j_call: TRBJ2-5
cdr3_aa: CASSLPGTGAKETQYF
cdr3_nt: TGTGCCAGTAGTTTACCCGGGACAGGGGCGAAAGAGACCCAGTACTTC

clone_size: -
d_call: -
v_call: TRBV5-5
j_call: TRBJ1-3
cdr3_aa: CASSRSQGSGNTIYF
cdr3_nt: TGTGCCAGCAGCCGTTCCCAGGGATCTGGAAACACCATATATTTT

clone_size: -
d_call: TRBD2
v_call: TRBV6-5
j_call: TRBJ2-1
cdr3_aa: CASVKREHEQFF
cdr3_nt: TGTGCCAGCGTCAAGCGGGAGCATGAGCAGTTCTTC

clone_size: -
d_call: -
v_call: TRBV5-6
j_call: TRBJ2-4
cdr3_aa: CASSSTGAKNIQYF
cdr3_nt: TGTGCCAGCAGCTCTACAGGGGCCAAAAACATTCAGTACTTC

clone_size: -
d_call: -
v_call: TRBV24-1
j_call: TRBJ2-1
cdr3_aa: CATSDPGISYNEQFF
cdr3_nt: TGTGCCACCAGTGACCCAGGGATATCCTACAATGAGCAGTTCTTC

clone_size: -
d_call: -
v_call: TRBV7-2
j_call: TRBJ2-5
cdr3_aa: CASSSSEVQTQYF
cdr3_nt: TGTGCCAGCAGCTCCTCCGAGGTGCAGACCCAGTACTTC

clone_size: -
d_call: -
v_call: TRBV5-4
j_call: TRBJ2-3
cdr3_aa: CASSLSGGSRDTQYF
cdr3_nt: TGTGCCAGCAGCTTGAGTGGAGGGTCACGAGATACGCAGTATTTT

clone_size: -
d_call: TRBD1
v_call: TRBV7-9
j_call: TRBJ2-2
cdr3_aa: CASSLQPGQGLNTGELFF
cdr3_nt: TGTGCCAGCAGCTTGCAACCGGGACAGGGACTGAACACCGGGGAGCTGTTTTTT

clone_size: few
d_call: TRBD1
v_call: TRBV6-6
j_call: TRBJ2-2
cdr3_aa: CASSPLGDSGELFF
cdr3_nt: TGTGCCAGCAGTCCCCTCGGGGACAGCGGGGAGCTGTTTTTT

clone_size: -
d_call: TRBD2
v_call: TRBV4-1
j_call: TRBJ2-1
cdr3_aa: CASIRLAGVGEQFF
cdr3_nt: TGCGCCAGCATCCGTCTAGCGGGGGTGGGTGAGCAGTTCTTC

clone_size: once
d_call: -
v_call: TRBV6-5
j_call: TRBJ1-2
cdr3_aa: CASSYSGPGNYGYTF
cdr3_nt: TGTGCCAGCAGTTACTCTGGGCCGGGAAACTATGGCTACACCTTC

clone_size: -
d_call: TRBD2
v_call: TRBV7-2
j_call: TRBJ2-5
cdr3_aa: CASSRRVAGEETQYF
cdr3_nt: TGTGCCAGCAGCCGGCGGGTGGCGGGGGAAGAGACCCAGTACTTC

clone_size: -
d_call: -
v_call: TRBV9
j_call: TRBJ2-2
cdr3_aa: CASNLDTGWGNTGELFF
cdr3_nt: TGTGCCAGCAACCTCGATACAGGGTGGGGGAACACCGGGGAGCTGTTTTTT

clone_size: -
d_call: -
v_call: TRBV7-2
j_call: TRBJ1-2
cdr3_aa: CASSLRAGDYGYTF
cdr3_nt: TGTGCCAGCAGCTTACGGGCAGGGGACTATGGCTACACCTTC

clone_size: -
d_call: TRBD2
v_call: TRBV6-2/TRBV6-3
j_call: TRBJ2-3
cdr3_aa: CASSGLAGLYDTQYF
cdr3_nt: TGTGCCAGCAGTGGACTAGCGGGGCTTTATGATACGCAGTATTTT

clone_size: -
d_call: -
v_call: TRBV5-1
j_call: TRBJ2-5
cdr3_aa: CASRIGQQETQYF
cdr3_nt: TGCGCCAGCAGGATCGGACAGCAAGAGACCCAGTACTTC